This T cell receptor beta chain originates from a study of T-cell memory formation after mild COVID-19. Study conclusions and caveats: Largely, contracting CD4+ clones fell within CM and EM, and contracting CD8+ clones within EMRA. Confirmation was lacking for SARS-CoV-2 specificity of second-wave clones that peaked on day 37. Contracting clones from day 15 to 85 had balanced CD4/CD8; later expanders favoured CD4+.

Germline CDR1 is KGHSH and CDR2 is LQKENI. V was shortened by 0 bases and J by 0 bases, with 9 bases between the two germline ends. The CDR3 consists of 16 residues. This clonotype was observed a handful of times. Antigen specificity is unknown. The 5'RACE method, run with constant-segment primers, produced TCR alpha and TCR beta cDNA libraries (carrying sample barcodes and UMIs). TCRdb reanalysed the 5' RACE reads using MiXCR and keeps one entry per CDR3 protein. This repertoire shows roughly 560,000 distinct CDR3 sequences, roughly 22% found once; its top ten account for about an eighth. The V and J genes are TRBV18 and TRBJ2-4, with TRBD2 as a possible D gene (5 bases). The source of this sequence is an adult woman who had mild COVID-19 (a few samples of this study predate the infection). Cell type and time point are not known. What was sequenced was PBMCs or a T cell subset sorted from them (not recorded which). For the CDR3, the DNA is TGTGCCAGCTCACCACCCCTGGAGGTAGCCAAAAACATTCAGTACTTC. Residues: CASSPPLEVAKNIQYF. Full variable domain (remainder filled in from reference TRBV18 and TRBJ2-4): NAGVMQNPRHLVRRRGQEARLRCSPMKGHSHVYWYRQLPEEGLKFMVYLQKENIIDESGMPKERFSAEFPKEGPSILRIQQVVRGDSAAYFCASSPPLEVAKNIQYFGAGTRLSVL.